One and the same sample provided the 27 T cell receptor beta chains below, sequenced in a study of CD8+ T cells in alopecia areata. Extracted RNA was reverse transcribed, and the resulting cDNA served as sequencing template. The protocol was immunoSEQ multiplex PCR, while the TCRdb copy is restricted to in-frame clones and leaves out a portion. The table lists approximately 110,000 clones, with no singletons. Sample: lesional skin. The source of these receptors is a C3H/HeJ mouse with alopecia areata. The strain bears MHC haplotype H2-k.

A remark on this clone: Mouse gene names apply. The read ends 4 residues early relative to the CDR3; the germline J gene fills the gap. This rearrangement joins TRBV1 to TRBJ2-5, with D perhaps TRBD1 (5 bases). This CDR3 is built from 14 residues. V shed 6 bases and J shed 3 bases, with 13 bases lying between them. CDR1 and CDR2 (germline): NSQYPW, LRSPGD (reference sequence). CDR3 protein: CTCSARSGQDTQYF. The sequenced part of the CDR3 DNA is TGCACCTGCAGCGCCCGCTCAGGGCAAGAC.

With respect to this clone: These gene names are mouse names. The read terminates 4 residues before the CDR3 end, so the remaining end is supplied by the germline J gene. The chain employs TRBV13-3 and TRBJ1-4, with 9 bases lining up with TRBD1. The CDR3 runs to 16 residues. From germline, CDR1 is NNHDY and CDR2 SYVADS. CDR3 region: CASSDGAGTGIERLFF. The sequenced part of the CDR3 DNA is TGTGCCAGCAGTGATGGCGCCGGGACAGGGATCGAA. Filled out from reference TRBV13-3 and TRBJ1-4, the complete variable domain reads EAAVTQSPRSKVAVTGGKVTLSCHQTNNHDYMYWYRQDTGHGLRLIHYSYVADSTEKGDIPDGYKASRPSQENFSLILELASLSQTAVYFCASSDGAGTGIERLFFGHGTKLSVL.

In the case of this clone: The listed TCRdb protein conflicts with the DNA translation at residue 13, and the protein shown is translated directly from the DNA. Genes and germline are mouse. The DNA read from the CDR3 is TGTGCCAGCAGTGATGGGGCAGAGGGGACTGGAAATACG. Translating gives CASSDGAEGTGNT. Given in full, the CDR3 is CASSDGAEGTGNTLYF. The chain couples TRBV13-1 to TRBJ1-3; D perhaps matches TRBD1 (5 bases). Read coverage stops 3 residues before the CDR3 terminus; the germline J gene supplies the remainder. CDR3 length: 16 amino acids. V lost 0 bases and J lost 2, with 12 bases in between. Germline V gene data show CDR1 as NSHNY and CDR2 as SYGAGN.

The sample holds a few counts of this clone. The TCRdb protein fails to match the DNA translation at residue 10; the protein reported here was translated from the DNA. Genes here carry mouse names. The CDR3 end lies 3 residues beyond the end of the read and is filled in from the germline J gene. This chain uses TRBV13-3 with TRBJ1-6; D remains unclear. TRBJ1-6 counts as an open reading frame of uncertain function. Germline assignment: CDR1 NNHDY and CDR2 SYVADS. This CDR3 is 13 amino acids long. Deletions cut 2 bases from V and 8 bases from J, with 8 bases between. The CDR3 bases that were read are TGTGCCAGCAGTGAGAAGGGTTATTCGCCC. It is translated as CASSEKGYSP. The CDR3 in full is CASSEKGYSPLYF.

This clone appeared many times. TCRdb's protein sequence differs at residue 13 from the translated DNA; the protein presented here follows the DNA. Gene labels here are mouse ones. The read terminates 3 residues before the CDR3 end, so the remaining end is supplied by the germline J gene. This chain uses TRBV13-3 with TRBJ1-3; TRBD1 matches 7 bases. The junction had 6 bases not matched to a gene; V was cut back by 3 bases and J by 0 bases. Germline V lookup: CDR1 NNHDY, CDR2 SYVADS. This CDR3 has 16 amino acids. This CDR3 reads CASSALGQNSGNTLYF. Partial CDR3 DNA: TGTGCCAGCAGTGCCTTGGGACAGAATTCTGGAAATACG.

This clone was counted a few times. The gene names here belong to mouse. The DNA ends 4 residues before the CDR3 does, and the rest of the CDR3 is filled in from the germline J gene. V usage is TRBV17 and J usage is TRBJ2-2, with a weak D call TRBD2 (6 bases). The CDR3 has 15 residues. Per the germline V gene, CDR1 is MNHDT and CDR2 is YYDKIL. With 4 bases removed from V and 0 bases from J, the gap between germline ends came to 9 bases. The sequenced CDR3 bases are TGTGCTAGCAGTATTCTGGGGCCAAACACCGGG. Translated: CASSILGPNTG. Given in full, the CDR3 is CASSILGPNTGQLYF.

This clone was observed many times. Gene names denote mouse genes. Sequencing ends 4 residues short of the CDR3 end; the germline J gene provides the rest. The chain joins TRBV13-3 to TRBJ2-3; 12 bases are shared with TRBD2. The V gene end was trimmed by 4 bases and the J gene end by 3 bases; junction bases not matched to a gene: 3. This CDR3 contains 15 residues. Germline V gene lookup returns CDR1 NNHDY and CDR2 SYVADS. Partial CDR3 DNA: TGTGCCAGCAGTCGACTGGGGGGGCGGGCAGAA. Amino acid sequence: CASSRLGGRAE. Given in full, the CDR3 is CASSRLGGRAETLYF.

As for this clone: Mouse names are used for the genes. Sequencing ends 4 residues short of the CDR3 end; the germline J gene provides the rest. The gene calls are TRBV13-1 and TRBJ1-1, with D perhaps TRBD1 (5 bases). The CDR3 consists of 11 residues. V was clipped by 6 bases and J by 4 bases, with 7 bases between them. CDR1 and CDR2 from the germline V gene are NSHNY and SYGAGN. CDR3 DNA (partial): TGTGCCAGCACAGACAGCACA. This encodes CASTDST. The whole CDR3 reads CASTDSTEVFF.

On this clone itself: Gene and germline names: mouse. The CDR3 end lies 4 residues beyond the end of the read and is filled in from the germline J gene. The chain joins TRBV1 to TRBJ2-4; no reliable D call. Trimming shortened V by 5 bases and J by 0 bases, and 9 bases separated the two germline ends. CDR1 NSQYPW and CDR2 LRSPGD come from the germline V gene (reference sequence). This CDR3 has 14 amino acids. Incomplete CDR3 DNA: TGCACCTGCAGTCCCCAGTCTAGTCAAAAC. Its translation is CTCSPQSSQN. The full CDR3 is CTCSPQSSQNTLYF.

Turning to this clone: The gene names given are mouse names. The read finishes 4 residues shy of the CDR3 end, and the germline J gene is used to complete it. The chain carries TRBV17 and TRBJ2-5; possible D gene TRBD1, 6 bases. Germline CDR1 reads MNHDT; CDR2 reads YYDKIL. CDR3 length equals 13 residues. The part of the CDR3 DNA that was read is TGTGCTAGCAAAACCCGGACAGAAGAC. This codes for CASKTRTED. The complete CDR3 reads CASKTRTEDTQYF.

As regards this clone: Gene names refer to mouse genes. Coverage ceases 4 residues before the CDR3 finishes, and the germline J gene fills in the end. This rearrangement joins TRBV13-3 to TRBJ1-4; 9 positions agree with TRBD1. Germline loops: CDR1 NNHDY, CDR2 SYVADS. V gave up 5 bases and J gave up 5 bases; unmatched junction bases: 4. There are 14 residues in the CDR3. The sequenced part of the CDR3 DNA is TGTGCCAGCAGCGGGACAGGGAGGAACGAA. The encoded protein is CASSGTGRNE. The entire CDR3 sequence reads CASSGTGRNERLFF.

As for this clone: Here the gene names and germline are mouse. Read coverage stops 4 residues before the CDR3 terminus; the germline J gene supplies the remainder. The rearrangement uses TRBV1 and TRBJ2-7, with D unclear. The CDR3 has 14 amino acids. Germline V gene data show CDR1 as NSQYPW and CDR2 as LRSPGD (reference sequence). The covered CDR3 bases are TGCACCTGCAGTGCAAAGACAAAATCATAT. Amino acids: CTCSAKTKSY. From start to end, the CDR3 is CTCSAKTKSYEQYF.

This clone was found many times. The germline and genes are mouse ones. Sequencing ends 4 residues short of the CDR3 end; the germline J gene provides the rest. This rearrangement joins TRBV13-3 to TRBJ2-1, with 9 bases matching TRBD2. J was trimmed by 2 bases and V by 5 bases; bases with no gene match: 5. The CDR3 is 15 amino acids. The germline CDR1 and CDR2 sequences are NNHDY and SYVADS. The CDR3 is CASRGRTGDYAEQFF. The CDR3 bases that were read are TGTGCCAGCAGAGGTAGGACTGGGGACTATGCT.

To note about this clone: Gene names follow the mouse nomenclature. The read gets to within 4 residues of the CDR3 end, and the germline J gene fills in the rest. V and J are TRBV3 and TRBJ2-3; TRBD1 aligns across 10 bases. The V segment lost 5 bases and the J segment 3 bases; nucleotides outside the gene matches: 5. This CDR3 is 15 amino acids long. Per germline, CDR1 SNHLY and CDR2 FYNGKV (reference sequence). CDR3 DNA, as far as it was read: TGTGCCAGCAGCCTCCCGGGACAGGGGGCAGAA. Translated: CASSLPGQGAE. The whole CDR3 reads CASSLPGQGAETLYF.

This clone has only a few counts. Gene names follow the mouse nomenclature. The CDR3 end lies 4 residues beyond the end of the read and is filled in from the germline J gene. This chain uses TRBV13-1 with TRBJ2-5; 13 nucleotides match TRBD2. Germline lookup yields CDR1 NSHNY and CDR2 SYGAGN. The CDR3 length is 15 residues. CDR3 in amino acids: CASSDWDWGGDTQYF. The CDR3 DNA, read in part, is TGTGCCAGCAGTGATTGGGACTGGGGGGGAGAC.

A note on this clone: Mouse germline and gene names are used. The read halts 4 residues ahead of the CDR3 end, with the missing end drawn from the germline J gene. The rearrangement uses TRBV19 and TRBJ2-5; D may be TRBD1 (6 bases). V was pared by 3 bases and J by 2 bases, with 10 bases between. The CDR3 length is 14 residues. Germline CDR1 FNHDT, CDR2 SITEND (reference sequence). Incomplete CDR3 DNA: TGTGCCAGCAGTACAGGGGTGCGCCAAGAC. It is translated as CASSTGVRQD. The complete CDR3 reads CASSTGVRQDTQYF.

Comments on this clone: The listed genes are named as in mouse. The missing CDR3 end, 4 residues past where the read stops, is filled in from the germline J gene. The V and J genes are TRBV1 and TRBJ2-4; 11 bases align to TRBD2. Per the germline V gene, CDR1 is NSQYPW and CDR2 is LRSPGD (reference sequence). This CDR3 has 17 amino acids. V shed 3 bases and J 0 bases; nucleotides not matched to a gene: 5. The covered CDR3 bases are TGCACCTGCAGTGCCCGACTGGGGGGGACTAGTCAAAAC. Translating gives CTCSARLGGTSQN. The full CDR3 protein is CTCSARLGGTSQNTLYF.

This clone came up a few times. At residue 10, the TCRdb amino acid sequence and the translated nucleotide sequence differ, so the protein here is the DNA translation. Mouse names are used for the genes. CDR3 loop: CASNRAGGNTLYF. The part of the CDR3 DNA that was read is TGTGCCAGCAACAGGGCTGGTGGAAATACG. This chain joins TRBV19 and TRBJ1-3, with a possible D match to TRBD1 (6 bases). The read ends 3 residues early relative to the CDR3; the germline J gene fills the gap. CDR3 size: 13 residues. The V gene lost 6 bases and the J gene lost 3 bases, with 10 bases spanning the gap. Germline CDR1 reads FNHDT; CDR2 reads SITEND (reference sequence). The full variable domain, with the rest looked up from reference TRBV19 and TRBJ1-3, is GGIITQTPKFLIGQEGQKLTLKCQQNFNHDTMYWYRQDSGKGLRLIYYSITENDLQKGDLSEGYDASREKKSSFSLTVTSAQKNEMAVFLCASNRAGGNTLYFGEGSRLIVV.

This clone has more than one count but fewer than ten. Germline and genes here are mouse. From the germline J gene comes the end of the CDR3, since the read stops 4 residues before it. V and J are TRBV1 and TRBJ2-1; 7 bases agree with TRBD1. Per germline, CDR1 NSQYPW and CDR2 LRSPGD (reference sequence). The CDR3 is 13 amino acids. The covered CDR3 bases are TGCACCTGCAGCGGGACAGCCGGAACT. It is translated as CTCSGTAGT. The full CDR3 protein reads CTCSGTAGTEQFF.

This clone was picked up a small number of times. The gene names here belong to mouse. The missing CDR3 end, 4 residues past where the read stops, is filled in from the germline J gene. This chain links TRBV13-3 with TRBJ2-1, with a possible D match to TRBD1 (6 bases). Germline lookup yields CDR1 NNHDY and CDR2 SYVADS. The CDR3 runs to 11 residues. The CDR3 bases that were read are TGTGCCAGCAGTCAGGGGGCT. It specifies CASSQGA. The complete CDR3 reads CASSQGAEQFF.

Details on this clone: The germline and genes are mouse ones. Partial CDR3 DNA: TGTGCCAGCAGTGGAGCGCCAGCTAGTGCAGAA. This translates into CASSGAPASAE. The whole CDR3 is CASSGAPASAETLYF. This chain connects TRBV13-3 to TRBJ2-3, with no clear D. The read stops 4 residues short of the end of the CDR3; the missing end is completed from the germline J gene. This CDR3 contains 15 residues. Trimming took 3 bases from V and 0 from J, leaving 11 bases between them. Germline V gene data show CDR1 as NNHDY and CDR2 as SYVADS.

This clone turned up a few times. TCRdb lists a protein that is different at residue 11 from the translated DNA; the protein given here uses the DNA translation. All gene names here are mouse names. Sequencing ends 3 residues short of the CDR3 end; the germline J gene provides the rest. The chain uses TRBV13-1 and TRBJ1-6, with unresolved D. TRBJ1-6 is labeled an ORF, and its function is uncertain. The CDR3 is made up of 14 amino acids. Trimming removed 4 bases from V and 0 bases from J, with 5 bases in between. CDR1 is NSHNY, CDR2 SYGAGN, per germline. CDR3 sequence: CASSLYSYNSPLYF. CDR3 DNA (partial): TGTGCCAGCAGTCTCTATTCCTATAATTCGCCC.

Comment on this clone: Germline and genes: mouse. The DNA ends 4 residues before the CDR3 does, and the rest of the CDR3 is filled in from the germline J gene. The V call is TRBV13-2, the J call TRBJ2-3, with TRBD1 identical over 8 bases. After removal of 3 bases from V and 1 base from J, the junction contained 1 base not matched to a gene. This CDR3 has 14 residues. CDR1 and CDR2 from the germline V gene are NNHNN and SYGAGS (reference sequence). Incomplete CDR3 DNA: TGTGCCAGCGGTGCAGGGGGCCGTGCAGAA. It specifies CASGAGGRAE. The CDR3 as a whole reads CASGAGGRAETLYF.

Of note for this clone: Gene names follow the mouse nomenclature. The read ends 4 residues before the CDR3 terminus; that terminus is restored from the germline J gene. This sequence joins TRBV19 and TRBJ1-4, with 10 nucleotides matching TRBD1. The CDR3 is 16 amino acids. From germline, CDR1 is FNHDT and CDR2 SITEND (reference sequence). The chain's CDR3 is CASSMVGTGEGERLFF. The covered CDR3 bases are TGTGCCAGCAGTATGGTCGGGACAGGGGAGGGCGAA.

Only a few counts were recorded for this clone. Gene and germline names: mouse. The read falls 4 residues short of the CDR3 end, and the missing part is taken from the germline J gene. The chain has TRBV1 and TRBJ2-2; 10 nucleotides align to TRBD2. Germline V gives CDR1 NSQYPW, CDR2 LRSPGD (reference sequence). J was trimmed by 4 bases and V by 3 bases; bases with no gene match: 2. This CDR3 is built from 15 residues. Incomplete CDR3 DNA: TGCACCTGCAGTGCCTGGGGGGGCGGCACCGGG. Residues: CTCSAWGGGTG. The whole CDR3 reads CTCSAWGGGTGQLYF.

This clone was counted only a few times. The DNA translation disagrees with the TCRdb protein at residue 14, so the protein in this description comes from the DNA. Gene names follow the mouse nomenclature. The CDR3 DNA, read in part, is TGTGCCAGCGCCGGGGACAGGGGGAATTCCTATAATTCGCCC. Translation: CASAGDRGNSYNSP. The CDR3 in its entirety is CASAGDRGNSYNSPLYF. The gene calls are TRBV13-2 and TRBJ1-6; 11 nucleotides align to TRBD1. The read falls 3 residues short of the CDR3 end, and the missing part is taken from the germline J gene. TRBJ1-6 counts as an open reading frame of uncertain function. The V gene end was trimmed by 6 bases and the J gene end by 0 bases; junction bases not matched to a gene: 5. The CDR3 covers 17 residues. Germline V gene data show CDR1 as NNHNN and CDR2 as SYGAGS (reference sequence).

This clone was seen more than once but under ten times. Gene names denote mouse genes. The CDR3 end falls 4 residues outside the read, so it is completed with the germline J gene. This rearrangement joins TRBV1 to TRBJ2-2; 10 positions match TRBD2. Per germline, CDR1 NSQYPW and CDR2 LRSPGD (reference sequence). V trimming: 3 bases; J trimming: 0 bases; junction bases outside the gene matches: 4. This CDR3 region has 17 residues. The sequenced part of the CDR3 DNA is TGCACCTGCAGTGCGTCGACTGGGGGGACAAACACCGGG. It is translated as CTCSASTGGTNTG. The full-length CDR3 reads as CTCSASTGGTNTGQLYF.